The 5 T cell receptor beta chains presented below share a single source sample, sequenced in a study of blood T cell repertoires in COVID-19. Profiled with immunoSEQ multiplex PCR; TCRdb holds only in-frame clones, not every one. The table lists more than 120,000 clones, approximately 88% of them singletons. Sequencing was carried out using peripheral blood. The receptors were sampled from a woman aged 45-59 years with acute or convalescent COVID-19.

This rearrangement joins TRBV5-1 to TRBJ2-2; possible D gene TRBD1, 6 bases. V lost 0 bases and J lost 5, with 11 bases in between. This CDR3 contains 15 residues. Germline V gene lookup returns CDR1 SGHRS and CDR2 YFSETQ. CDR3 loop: CASSLGAGETGELFF. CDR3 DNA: TGCGCCAGCAGCTTGGGGGCAGGGGAAACCGGGGAGCTGTTTTTT.

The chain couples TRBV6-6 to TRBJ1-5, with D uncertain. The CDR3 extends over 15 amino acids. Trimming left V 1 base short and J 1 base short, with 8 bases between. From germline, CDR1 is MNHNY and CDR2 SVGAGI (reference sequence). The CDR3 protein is CASSYFRESNQPQHF. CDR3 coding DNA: TGTGCCAGCAGTTACTTTCGGGAAAGCAATCAGCCCCAGCATTTT.

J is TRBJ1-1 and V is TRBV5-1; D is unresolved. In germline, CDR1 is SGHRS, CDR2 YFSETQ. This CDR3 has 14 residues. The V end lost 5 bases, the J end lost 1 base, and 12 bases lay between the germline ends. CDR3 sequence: CASRSLTGNTEAFF. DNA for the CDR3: TGCGCCAGCAGATCGCTTACGGGGAACACTGAAGCTTTCTTT.

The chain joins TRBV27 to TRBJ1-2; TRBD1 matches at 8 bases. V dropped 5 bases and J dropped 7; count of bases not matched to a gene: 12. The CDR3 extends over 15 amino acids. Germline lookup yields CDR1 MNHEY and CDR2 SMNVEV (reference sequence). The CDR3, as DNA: TGTGCCAGCAGTCCCACGGGACAGGTGACGTCTGGCTACACCTTC. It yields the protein CASSPTGQVTSGYTF.

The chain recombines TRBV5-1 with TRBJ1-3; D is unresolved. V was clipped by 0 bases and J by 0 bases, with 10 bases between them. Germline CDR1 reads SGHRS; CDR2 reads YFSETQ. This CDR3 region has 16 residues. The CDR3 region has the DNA TGCGCCAGCAGCTTGGTTGGCACCACCTCTGGAAACACCATATATTTT. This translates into CASSLVGTTSGNTIYF.